The rows below give T cell receptor beta chains drawn from one sample of a study of blood T cell repertoires in COVID-19. The method was immunoSEQ multiplex PCR; TCRdb's version includes in-frame clones alone and lacks a portion of them. This table has some 200,000 clones, about 90% appearing once. Specimen: peripheral blood. These receptors were collected from a man aged 25-40 years with acute or convalescent COVID-19. CDR3s include the opening cysteine and the closing phenylalanine or tryptophan. The order of the fields is clone size, J gene, V gene, D gene, CDR3 protein, CDR3 DNA. D genes are given only for firm matches. The size of a clone is reported for some rows only, either as once, few or many, or as a class for expanded clones.

size: once; J: TRBJ2-5; V: TRBV23-1; D: .; CDR3: CASSQSSGQETQYF; DNA: TGCGCCAGCAGTCAATCCTCAGGCCAAGAGACCCAGTACTTC
size: .; J: TRBJ1-4; V: TRBV11-2; D: .; CDR3: CASSLWGATNEKLFF; DNA: TGTGCCAGCAGCCTCTGGGGAGCAACTAATGAAAAACTGTTTTTT
size: once; J: TRBJ1-5; V: TRBV19; D: .; CDR3: CASSSQGRQPQHF; DNA: TGTGCCAGTAGTAGTCAGGGCCGGCAGCCCCAGCATTTT
size: .; J: TRBJ1-1; V: TRBV18; D: .; CDR3: CACGPDRNTEAFF; DNA: TGTGCCTGCGGACCGGACAGGAACACTGAAGCTTTCTTT
size: few; J: TRBJ1-6; V: TRBV7-2; D: .; CDR3: CASSLEGARNSPLHF; DNA: TGTGCCAGCAGCTTAGAAGGGGCCCGTAATTCACCCCTCCACTTT
size: .; J: TRBJ2-7; V: TRBV6-5; D: TRBD1; CDR3: CASSYPSGGSYEQYF; DNA: TGTGCCAGCAGTTATCCCTCAGGGGGCTCCTACGAGCAGTACTTC
size: .; J: TRBJ2-7; V: TRBV7-2; D: TRBD2; CDR3: CASSPRPAGGPNEQYF; DNA: TGTGCCAGCAGCCCGAGGCCAGCGGGAGGGCCCAACGAGCAGTACTTC
size: .; J: TRBJ2-7; V: TRBV20-1; D: .; CDR3: CSAPGMHEQYF; DNA: TGCAGTGCGCCAGGGATGCACGAGCAGTACTTC
size: .; J: TRBJ1-2; V: TRBV28; D: .; CDR3: CASSFADYGYTF; DNA: TGTGCCAGCAGTTTTGCGGACTATGGCTACACCTTC
size: .; J: TRBJ2-5; V: TRBV24-1; D: .; CDR3: CATSEPQGETQYF; DNA: TGTGCCACCAGTGAACCACAGGGAGAGACCCAGTACTTC
size: .; J: TRBJ1-2; V: TRBV18; D: .; CDR3: CASSPPSGIYGYTF; DNA: TGTGCCAGCTCACCACCGTCGGGGATCTATGGCTACACCTTC
size: .; J: TRBJ2-2; V: TRBV7-7; D: TRBD2; CDR3: CASSLHPPGLAGTGELFF; DNA: TGTGCTAGCAGCTTACATCCCCCGGGACTAGCGGGCACCGGGGAGCTGTTTTTT
size: .; J: TRBJ2-1; V: TRBV3-1/TRBV3-2; D: .; CDR3: CASSKSTGSDEQFF; DNA: TGTGCCAGCAGCAAATCTACAGGGTCCGATGAGCAGTTCTTC
size: .; J: TRBJ2-1; V: TRBV19; D: TRBD2; CDR3: CASSMRLAGVNEQFF; DNA: TGTGCCAGTAGTATGCGTCTAGCGGGAGTCAATGAGCAGTTCTTC
size: once; J: TRBJ1-1; V: TRBV20-1; D: .; CDR3: CSAPRNTEAFF; DNA: TGCAGTGCCCCGAGGAACACTGAAGCTTTCTTT
size: .; J: TRBJ1-4; V: TRBV19; D: TRBD1; CDR3: CASSLDRGQGEKLFF; DNA: TGTGCCAGTAGCCTTGACAGGGGGCAAGGTGAAAAACTGTTTTTT
size: few; J: TRBJ1-6; V: TRBV2; D: TRBD1; CDR3: CASSEVAWTGGQF; DNA: TGTGCCAGCAGCGAAGTAGCATGGACAGGGGGTCAATTT
size: .; J: TRBJ2-3; V: TRBV9; D: .; CDR3: CASSARQSTDTQYF; DNA: TGTGCCAGCAGCGCCCGCCAGAGCACAGATACGCAGTATTTT
size: few; J: TRBJ2-3; V: TRBV7-9; D: .; CDR3: CASSLTASSTDTQYF; DNA: TGTGCCAGCAGCTTGACAGCTTCTAGCACAGATACGCAGTATTTT
size: .; J: TRBJ1-2; V: TRBV4-1; D: .; CDR3: CASSQAPPRERSYGYTF; DNA: TGCGCCAGCAGCCAAGCCCCCCCACGGGAGAGGAGCTATGGCTACACCTTC
size: .; J: TRBJ2-3; V: TRBV3-1/TRBV3-2; D: .; CDR3: CASSQSIVQSTDTQYF; DNA: TGTGCCAGCAGCCAATCAATCGTACAAAGCACAGATACGCAGTATTTT
size: .; J: TRBJ2-5; V: TRBV27; D: .; CDR3: CASSKAETQYF; DNA: TGTGCCAGCAGCAAAGCAGAGACCCAGTACTTC
size: .; J: TRBJ1-6; V: TRBV19; D: TRBD1; CDR3: CASTQGGQGYSPLHF; DNA: TGTGCCAGTACTCAAGGGGGACAGGGGTATTCACCCCTCCACTTT
size: .; J: TRBJ1-2; V: TRBV7-9; D: TRBD1; CDR3: CASRRGQGYGYTF; DNA: TGTGCCAGCAGAAGGGGACAGGGTTATGGCTACACCTTC
size: .; J: TRBJ1-4; V: TRBV11-2; D: TRBD1; CDR3: CASSLVQGAANEKLFF; DNA: TGTGCCAGCAGCTTAGTACAGGGGGCGGCTAATGAAAAACTGTTTTTT
size: .; J: TRBJ2-1; V: TRBV27; D: TRBD2; CDR3: CASRLQILAGGGPGEQFF; DNA: TGTGCCAGCAGGCTACAGATACTAGCGGGAGGGGGCCCCGGTGAGCAGTTCTTC
size: .; J: TRBJ2-2; V: TRBV19; D: TRBD2; CDR3: CASTQGSGANTGELFF; DNA: TGTGCCAGTACCCAAGGTAGCGGGGCGAACACCGGGGAGCTGTTTTTT
size: .; J: TRBJ1-5; V: TRBV6-5; D: TRBD1; CDR3: CASRSTGGPNQPQHF; DNA: TGTGCCAGCAGGTCGACAGGGGGGCCCAATCAGCCCCAGCATTTT
size: .; J: TRBJ2-7; V: TRBV28; D: .; CDR3: CASSEPGWSGDYEQYF; DNA: TGTGCCAGCAGTGAGCCAGGGTGGTCAGGGGACTACGAGCAGTACTTC
size: once; J: TRBJ1-1; V: TRBV18; D: .; CDR3: CASTPGNTEAFF; DNA: TGTGCCAGTACCCCAGGGAACACTGAAGCTTTCTTT
size: .; J: TRBJ1-5; V: TRBV5-1; D: .; CDR3: CASSRQGGNQPQHF; DNA: TGCGCCAGCAGCCGGCAGGGTGGCAATCAGCCCCAGCATTTT
size: .; J: TRBJ2-7; V: TRBV2; D: TRBD2; CDR3: CAGKGLGSSYEQYF; DNA: TGTGCCGGGAAAGGACTAGGGAGCTCCTACGAGCAGTACTTC
size: .; J: TRBJ1-3; V: TRBV4-1; D: .; CDR3: CASSQVFSSGNTIYF; DNA: TGCGCCAGCAGCCAAGTTTTCAGCTCTGGAAACACCATATATTTT
size: .; J: TRBJ2-1; V: TRBV3-1/TRBV3-2; D: .; CDR3: CASSPLPSGGHEQFF; DNA: TGTGCCAGCAGCCCGCTACCCTCCGGGGGGCATGAGCAGTTCTTC
size: once; J: TRBJ1-2; V: TRBV11-2; D: TRBD1; CDR3: CASSLGGQGAGSGYTF; DNA: TGTGCCAGCAGCTTAGGGGGACAGGGGGCAGGGAGTGGCTACACCTTC
size: .; J: TRBJ1-5; V: TRBV7-2; D: .; CDR3: CASSRRGQPQHF; DNA: TGTGCCAGCAGCCGAAGGGGTCAGCCCCAGCATTTT
size: .; J: TRBJ1-1; V: TRBV20-1; D: .; CDR3: CSARTGEAFF; DNA: TGCAGTGCTAGAACGGGTGAAGCTTTCTTT
size: few; J: TRBJ1-2; V: TRBV27; D: .; CDR3: CASSFLGEDGYTF; DNA: TGTGCCAGCAGTTTCCTAGGAGAGGATGGCTACACCTTC
size: .; J: TRBJ2-1; V: TRBV6-5; D: .; CDR3: CASSAIGEDEQFF; DNA: TGTGCCAGCAGCGCCATCGGGGAGGATGAGCAGTTCTTC
size: .; J: TRBJ2-7; V: TRBV5-1; D: .; CDR3: CASSSRGQYF; DNA: TGCGCCAGCAGCTCTCGAGGGCAGTACTTC
size: .; J: TRBJ1-1; V: TRBV28; D: .; CDR3: CASSLYLATEAFF; DNA: TGTGCCAGCAGTTTATATTTGGCCACTGAAGCTTTCTTT
size: .; J: TRBJ1-1; V: TRBV19; D: .; CDR3: CASRAGHYTEAFF; DNA: TGTGCCAGTCGGGCAGGGCATTACACTGAAGCTTTCTTT
size: .; J: TRBJ2-4; V: TRBV30; D: .; CDR3: CAWSYAEGLAKNIQYF; DNA: TGTGCCTGGAGCTATGCAGAGGGACTAGCCAAAAACATTCAGTACTTC
size: .; J: TRBJ2-7; V: TRBV30; D: .; CDR3: CAWSPRGPSEQYF; DNA: TGTGCCTGGAGTCCACGGGGTCCGAGCGAGCAGTACTTC
size: .; J: TRBJ2-5; V: TRBV5-1; D: TRBD1; CDR3: CASSRQGGQETQYF; DNA: TGCGCCAGCAGCCGACAGGGGGGCCAAGAGACCCAGTACTTC
size: .; J: TRBJ2-3; V: TRBV5-1; D: TRBD2; CDR3: CASSWGLLNTDTQYF; DNA: TGCGCCAGCAGCTGGGGACTACTCAACACAGATACGCAGTATTTT
size: .; J: TRBJ1-1; V: TRBV15; D: TRBD1; CDR3: CATSTRTGIDTEAFF; DNA: TGTGCCACCAGCACCCGGACAGGGATCGACACTGAAGCTTTCTTT
size: .; J: TRBJ1-2; V: TRBV28; D: TRBD1; CDR3: CASMPPPGQWNYGYTF; DNA: TGTGCCAGCATGCCCCCACCGGGACAGTGGAACTATGGCTACACCTTC
size: .; J: TRBJ1-6; V: TRBV11-1; D: .; CDR3: CASSLSSDNSPLHF; DNA: TGTGCCAGCAGCTTATCCAGCGATAATTCACCCCTCCACTTT
size: .; J: TRBJ2-6; V: TRBV21-1; D: .; CDR3: CASSKRSDSLNSGANVLTF; DNA: TGTGCCAGCAGCAAAAGATCGGACAGTTTAAACTCTGGGGCCAACGTCCTGACTTTC